Below are 4 T cell receptor beta chains sequenced from a single sample in a study of blood T cell repertoires in COVID-19. Sequencing used immunoSEQ multiplex PCR; TCRdb keeps in-frame clones, though not all of them. The table lists approximately 130,000 clones, 88% of them singletons, with approximately 8% in the top ten. The sequencing sample was made of peripheral blood. The receptors were sampled from a man aged 50 to 60 with acute or convalescent COVID-19.

This chain joins TRBV12-3 or TRBV12-4 and TRBJ1-1; D is uncertain. Trimming removed 6 bases at V and 4 bases at J, with 6 bases between. This CDR3 contains 11 residues. Here the CDR3 DNA reads TGTGCCAGCAGCCCGGGCACTGAAGCTTTCTTT. Amino acid sequence: CASSPGTEAFF.

This chain uses TRBV7-6 with TRBJ1-5; 8 bases fit TRBD1. The CDR3 covers 15 residues. CDR1 is SGHVS, CDR2 FNYEAQ, per germline. Trimming cost V 5 bases and J 4 bases; bases outside gene matches: 7. In DNA, the CDR3 is TGTGCCAGCAGCCCCGCCAGGGGGCGAAATCAGCCCCAGCATTTT. This sequence encodes CASSPARGRNQPQHF.

This chain links TRBV15 with TRBJ2-3; 12 nucleotides match TRBD2. V gave up 1 base and J gave up 5 bases; unmatched junction bases: 7. The germline gives CDR1 LNHNV, CDR2 YYDKDF (reference sequence). The CDR3 totals 17 residues. Here the CDR3 reads CATSRGLLAGGVDTQYF. CDR3 DNA sequence: TGTGCCACCAGCAGAGGACTACTAGCGGGAGGAGTAGATACGCAGTATTTT.

This chain joins TRBV5-1 and TRBJ2-5, with TRBD2 matching 8 bases. There are 14 residues in the CDR3. V gave up 4 bases and J gave up 2 bases; unmatched junction bases: 4. Per germline, CDR1 SGHRS and CDR2 YFSETQ. In DNA form, the CDR3 reads TGCGCCAGCAGCCCTACTAGCGGACAAGAGACCCAGTACTTC. This codes for CASSPTSGQETQYF. Complete variable domain (other parts from reference TRBV5-1 and TRBJ2-5): KAGVTQTPRYLIKTRGQQVTLSCSPISGHRSVSWYQQTPGQGLQFLFEYFSETQRNKGNFPGRFSGRQFSNSRSEMNVSTLELGDSALYLCASSPTSGQETQYFGPGTRLLVL.